The 3 T cell receptor beta chains below come from one sample, sequenced in a study of T cell responses to AZD1222 COVID-19 vaccine. Data came from immunoSEQ multiplex PCR; TCRdb stores just in-frame clones and leaves some out. The sample holds about 150,000 clones, 85% to 95% seen once. Material: peripheral blood, obtained 28 days after the second AZD1222 dose. These receptors originate from an adult who received the AZD1222 COVID-19 vaccine.

The chain carries TRBV7-2 and TRBJ2-7; tentative D call: TRBD2 (6 bases). The CDR3 is 19 amino acids. V was cut by 5 bases and J by 7 bases, with 33 bases left in between. Germline values: CDR1 SGHTA, CDR2 FQGNSA. In DNA, the CDR3 is TGTGCCAGCAGCCCCATCGGACTATTTTCGACGGACTCGGGGAGTGAGCAGTACTTC. This gives the protein CASSPIGLFSTDSGSEQYF.

The V and J genes are TRBV3-1 (or the pseudogene TRBV3-2) and TRBJ1-5; 10 bases line up with TRBD1. Germline lookup yields CDR1 LGHDT and CDR2 YNNKEL (reference sequence). The V and J ends lost 5 bases and 3 bases, in that order; junction bases with no gene match: 10. The CDR3 runs 17 residues. CDR3 in DNA: TGTGCCAGCAGCTCTGGTTCGGGACAGGGGTACAATCAGCCCCAGCATTTT. Its protein product is CASSSGSGQGYNQPQHF.

The rearrangement joins TRBV30 to TRBJ1-4, with D perhaps TRBD1 (6 bases). Germline V gives CDR1 GTSNPN, CDR2 SVGIG (reference sequence). Trimming pared 0 bases from V and 5 bases from J, leaving 19 bases between. This CDR3 contains 17 residues. The CDR3 nucleotides are TGTGCCTGGAGTGTATCTCGGGGCCAAGGGGGGAATGAAAAACTGTTTTTT. It yields the protein CAWSVSRGQGGNEKLFF.